Following are 19 T cell receptor beta chains from one sample sequenced in a study of blood T cell repertoires in COVID-19. TCRdb's copy holds only in-frame clones and misses some; the assay was immunoSEQ multiplex PCR. This table has 250,000 to 300,000 clones, around four fifths appearing once. Specimen: PBMCs or T cells enriched from blood (not recorded which). Source of these receptors: a man aged 25-45 years with acute COVID-19.

This clone showed up just once. V gene TRBV7-6 combines with J gene TRBJ1-1; 7 nucleotides line up with TRBD1. The CDR3 contains 19 residues. J lost 1 base, V lost 1 base, and 15 bases had no gene match. Per germline, CDR1 SGHVS and CDR2 FNYEAQ. The CDR3 DNA reads as TGTGCCAGCAGCTTAGTTGCAACAGGGGCAGGGAAGACGAACACTGAAGCTTTCTTT. Translation gives CASSLVATGAGKTNTEAFF.

V gene TRBV9 combines with J gene TRBJ1-1, with D maybe TRBD1 (6 bases). Trimming removed 0 bases at V and 1 base at J, with 10 bases between. CDR1 SGDLS and CDR2 YYNGEE come from the germline V gene. This CDR3 has 15 amino acids. CDR3 coding DNA: TGTGCCAGCAGCGTAGCCCCGACAGGGAACACTGAAGCTTTCTTT. As protein: CASSVAPTGNTEAFF. The variable domain in full, with the rest retrieved from reference TRBV9 and TRBJ1-1, is DSGVTQTPKHLITATGQRVTLRCSPRSGDLSVYWYQQSLDQGLQFLIQYYNGEERAKGNILERFSAQQFPDLHSELNLSSLELGDSALYFCASSVAPTGNTEAFFGQGTRLTVV.

Concerning this clone itself: The conserved final phenylalanine or tryptophan is absent from the CDR3, which likely points to a read error. The DNA is left out, because the CDR3 cannot be placed on it with certainty; the CDR3 is given as TCRdb lists it. V gene TRBV5-6 combines with J gene TRBJ1-2; TRBD1, the table's D call, was not compared with the DNA. CDR1 is SGHDT, CDR2 YYEEEE, per germline. The CDR3 is made up of 15 amino acids, end residues included. CDR3 loop: CASSLGLRDTPSASL.

This clone is a singleton in its sample. The chain couples TRBV4-1 to TRBJ2-5, with D perhaps TRBD2 (6 bases). Germline CDR1 and CDR2: MGHRA and YSYEKL. The germline V and J ends were trimmed by 1 base and 5 bases, with 14 bases remaining between them. CDR3 length: 15 residues. DNA of the CDR3: TGCGCCAGCAGCCAAGTCCCCGGGAGTGGGGAGACCCAGTACTTC. This encodes CASSQVPGSGETQYF.

V is TRBV7-9 and J is TRBJ2-3; 8 nucleotides agree with TRBD1. The CDR3 is made up of 14 amino acids. With 5 bases clipped from V and 6 bases from J, the junction kept 7 bases outside the gene matches. Germline assignment: CDR1 SEHNR and CDR2 FQNEAQ (reference sequence). The CDR3 is CASSRQGPTDTQYF. In DNA, the CDR3 is TGTGCCAGCAGCAGACAGGGGCCCACCGATACGCAGTATTTT.

J is TRBJ1-1 and V is TRBV24-1; D uncertain. This CDR3 has 13 residues. Germline loops: CDR1 KGHDR, CDR2 SFDVKD. V was shortened by 2 bases and J by 4 bases, with 7 bases between the two germline ends. The CDR3 region is CATSDSVSTEAFF. The CDR3 DNA reads TGTGCCACCAGTGATTCGGTTTCCACTGAAGCTTTCTTT.

The V gene is TRBV7-9, the J gene TRBJ1-2; D may be TRBD1 (6 bases). Looked up from germline, CDR1 is SEHNR and CDR2 is FQNEAQ (reference sequence). This CDR3 is 14 amino acids long. V gave up 1 base and J gave up 4 bases, with 10 bases separating them. The CDR3 bases are TGTGCCAGCAGCTTAGGGGGGCTAGGCTATGGCTACACCTTC. Translation: CASSLGGLGYGYTF.

The chain carries TRBV14 and TRBJ2-1; D may be TRBD2 (5 bases). The germline gives CDR1 SGHDN, CDR2 FVKESK. V dropped 6 bases and J dropped 8 bases, with 17 bases sitting between them. This CDR3 region has 14 residues. CDR3 nucleotides: TGTGCCAGCAGTCGGGCCCTATACGGGGATGAGCAGTTCTTC. It encodes CASSRALYGDEQFF.

This chain links TRBV6-6 with TRBJ2-3, with TRBD2 matching 8 bases. Losses at the gene ends were 8 bases for V and 2 bases for J; bases not matched to a gene: 3. CDR1 and CDR2 from the germline V gene are MNHNY and SVGAGI (reference sequence). The CDR3 has 13 amino acids. The CDR3 region has the DNA TGTGCCAGCGGCGGGAGGTACACAGATACGCAGTATTTT. Protein: CASGGRYTDTQYF.

The chain joins TRBV7-9 to TRBJ1-2; 8 nucleotides align to TRBD1. J gave up 4 bases and V 2 bases, and 6 bases lay outside the gene matches. CDR3 size: 15 residues. CDR1 is SEHNR, CDR2 FQNEAQ, per germline (reference sequence). As DNA, the CDR3 is TGTGCCAGCAGCTTATACGCCGGGACAGGCTATGGCTACACCTTC. The encoded protein is CASSLYAGTGYGYTF.

The chain employs TRBV6-4 and TRBJ2-7; 8 nucleotides line up with TRBD1. Looked up from germline, CDR1 is MRHNA and CDR2 is SNTAGT. The length of the CDR3 is 14 residues. J lost 5 bases, V lost 2 bases, and 5 bases had no gene match. CDR3 region: CASSDLDRDHEQYV. CDR3 coding DNA: TGTGCCAGCAGTGACCTGGACAGGGACCACGAGCAGTACGTC.

This CDR3 reads CASSPDSGGGSPLHF. The CDR3 region has the DNA TGTGCCAGCTCACCAGATTCAGGGGGCGGTTCACCCCTCCACTTT. The chain combines TRBV18 with TRBJ1-6, with 8 bases lining up with TRBD1. This CDR3 comprises 15 residues. J lost 9 bases, V lost 2 bases, and 6 bases had no gene match. Per germline, CDR1 KGHSH and CDR2 LQKENI.

Remarks on this clone: A read error may produce the germline difference seen at one junction end. The chain is built from TRBV5-1 and TRBJ2-2, with 11 bases that match TRBD2. Per the germline V gene, CDR1 is SGHRS and CDR2 is YFSETQ. This CDR3 region has 16 residues. CDR3: CASSITSGSNTGELFF. In DNA form, the CDR3 reads TGTGCCAGCAGCATCACTAGCGGGAGTAACACCGGGGAGCTGTTTTTT.

The chain carries TRBV18 and TRBJ1-2; D is ambiguous. Trimming pared 0 bases from V and 5 bases from J, leaving 13 bases between. The CDR3 spans 15 residues. In germline, CDR1 is KGHSH, CDR2 LQKENI. The CDR3 reads CASSPPGRQRYGYTF. The CDR3 coding sequence is TGTGCCAGCTCACCACCTGGTAGGCAGAGGTATGGCTACACCTTC. Based on the CDR3 plus reference TRBV18 and TRBJ1-2, the full variable domain is NAGVMQNPRHLVRRRGQEARLRCSPMKGHSHVYWYRQLPEEGLKFMVYLQKENIIDESGMPKERFSAEFPKEGPSILRIQQVVRGDSAAYFCASSPPGRQRYGYTFGSGTRLTVV.

This chain joins TRBV27 and TRBJ2-1, with 8 bases fitting TRBD2. Germline V gene sequence: CDR1 MNHEY, CDR2 SMNVEV (reference sequence). This CDR3 is 15 amino acids long. J was trimmed by 6 bases and V by 2 bases; bases with no gene match: 6. This CDR3 is CASSLLGGGTNEQFF. CDR3 nucleotides: TGTGCCAGCAGTTTACTGGGCGGGGGGACCAATGAGCAGTTCTTC.

The chain joins TRBV5-4 to TRBJ2-3; the match to TRBD2 covers 7 bases. The length of the CDR3 is 17 residues. The trim removed 4 bases at V and 2 bases at J, leaving 13 bases unmatched. The germline V gene encodes CDR1 SGHNT and CDR2 YYREEE (reference sequence). CDR3 DNA sequence: TGTGCCAGCAGCATAAATCCGGGACTATCCTACACAGATACGCAGTATTTT. Residues: CASSINPGLSYTDTQYF.

The V gene is TRBV5-1, the J gene TRBJ2-3, with 7 bases identical to TRBD2. The CDR3 length is 13 residues. V was clipped by 6 bases and J by 5 bases; unmatched bases: 6. Germline loops: CDR1 SGHRS, CDR2 YFSETQ. This CDR3 is CASNRLAGDTQYF. DNA for the CDR3: TGCGCCAGCAACCGACTAGCAGGAGATACGCAGTATTTT. Looking up the rest from reference TRBV5-1 and TRBJ2-3 gives the full variable domain: KAGVTQTPRYLIKTRGQQVTLSCSPISGHRSVSWYQQTPGQGLQFLFEYFSETQRNKGNFPGRFSGRQFSNSRSEMNVSTLELGDSALYLCASNRLAGDTQYFGPGTRLTVL.

The V call is TRBV9, the J call TRBJ1-2, with TRBD1 matching 7 bases. Trimming at V came to 0 bases and at J to 8 bases, leaving 4 bases not matched to a gene. The germline gives CDR1 SGDLS, CDR2 YYNGEE. The CDR3 contains 13 residues. The DNA of the CDR3 is TGTGCCAGCAGCGTAGTGACAGGGTGGGGCTACACCTTC. Its protein is CASSVVTGWGYTF.

The table lists this clone with a count of one. The chain links TRBV28 to TRBJ1-5; no clear D. Germline CDR1 reads MDHEN; CDR2 reads SYDVKM. The CDR3 length is 16 residues. V was clipped by 2 bases and J by 4 bases, with 15 bases between them. The CDR3 protein is CASSLADYGRNQPQHF. The CDR3 coding sequence is TGTGCCAGCAGTTTAGCGGACTATGGGCGTAATCAGCCCCAGCATTTT.